The entry below gives a single T cell receptor beta chain sequence along with its context. Its target is not known. Mismatch with germline at one junction end may stem from a read error. The library came from three nested PCR rounds adapted from ARM-PCR protocols. TCRdb redid the calling of the multiplex PCR reads with MiXCR, one entry per CDR3 protein. The data contain around 66,000 distinct CDR3 sequences, approximately 73% of them singletons. The CDR3 is made up of 14 amino acids. Germline assignment: CDR1 DFQATT and CDR2 SNEGSKA (reference sequence). This entry is derived from a study of tumor and adjacent non-tumor tissue in lung cancer. Study-level background: Around 4.5 million productive TCRbeta reads were obtained per sample on average.

The template was RNA from unsorted bulk tissue. Overall study results and limits: Tumor tissue had significantly higher TCR diversity than normal lung.

This sequence joins TRBV20-1 and TRBJ2-1; 8 bases are shared with TRBD1. The TCR comes from a man aged 60-69 years with non-small cell lung cancer. Sequencing input: lung tumor tissue. The DNA of the CDR3 is TGCAGTGGTGACAGGGACAGGTTTATGGATGAGCAATTCTTC. Its protein is CSGDRDRFMDEQFF.